What follows are 14 T cell receptor beta chains derived from one specimen sequenced in a study of regulatory T cells in long-lasting Graves disease. Arm-PCR with iRepertoire HTBI primers amplified the CDR3 regions for these TCR beta libraries. Each CDR3 protein gets one entry after TCRdb re-called the multiplex PCR reads with MiXCR. The sample shows a few hundred thousand distinct CDR3 sequences, over 15% of them seen only once. Time point specified: newly diagnosed GD, antithyroid drugs for less than 3 months. PBMC-derived RNA was used for the TCR library. These records were also assigned to another study, of T cells in Graves' hyperthyroidism and ophthalmopathy.

Material: peripheral blood mononuclear cells (PBMCs), obtained at new diagnosis, from a patient treated with antithyroid drugs. These receptors were collected from a man in his forties or fifties with Graves disease.

V usage is TRBV5-6 and J usage is TRBJ2-7; either TRBD1 or TRBD2 may supply D (5 bases each). The CDR3 has 14 amino acids. Germline V gene sequence: CDR1 SGHDT, CDR2 YYEEEE. V lost 4 bases and J lost 5, with 16 bases in between. The CDR3 region is CASSPSGAVHEQYF. The CDR3 nucleotides are TGTGCCAGCAGCCCGTCCGGGGCCGTCCACGAGCAGTACTTC.

This chain connects TRBV5-4 to TRBJ2-2, with a possible D match to TRBD1 (6 bases). This CDR3 spans 16 amino acids. Germline V lookup: CDR1 SGHNT, CDR2 YYREEE (reference sequence). Trimming removed 4 bases at V and 1 base at J, with 14 bases between. DNA of the CDR3: TGTGCCAGCAGCAGGGACACCTCCGTGAACACCGGGGAGCTGTTTTTT. The encoded protein is CASSRDTSVNTGELFF.

This clonotype showed up many times. V and J are TRBV19 and TRBJ2-3; D remains ambiguous. V lost 3 bases, J lost 5 bases, and 9 bases lay in between. Germline CDR1 LNHDA, CDR2 SQIVND (reference sequence). The CDR3 totals 13 residues. The CDR3 nucleotides are TGTGCCAGTAGTATCGGCAAACAAGATACGCAGTATTTT. Translation: CASSIGKQDTQYF.

In this sample, this clonotype turned up a few times. This chain uses TRBV5-4 with TRBJ1-1, with TRBD1 matching over 9 bases. Trimming cost V 4 bases and J 6 bases; bases outside gene matches: 10. Germline lookup yields CDR1 SGHNT and CDR2 YYREEE (reference sequence). This CDR3 is built from 15 residues. CDR3 in DNA: TGTGCCAGCAGCCCCGGGACAGGGTTTTTCCCTGAAGCTTTCTTT. Protein: CASSPGTGFFPEAFF.

This clonotype has only one observation. The V call is TRBV5-1, the J call TRBJ1-1; the match to TRBD1 covers 9 bases. In germline, CDR1 is SGHRS, CDR2 YFSETQ. The V gene end was trimmed by 7 bases and the J gene end by 5 bases; junction bases not matched to a gene: 9. The CDR3 totals 14 residues. CDR3 in DNA: TGCGCCAGCCCGAACAGGGGGCGTTGGACTGAAGCTTTCTTT. This translates into CASPNRGRWTEAFF.

This clonotype was seen at least ten times. The V and J genes are TRBV2 and TRBJ2-5; 7 nucleotides agree with TRBD2. Germline V gives CDR1 SNHLY, CDR2 FYNNEI. The V gene end was trimmed by 6 bases and the J gene end by 2 bases; junction bases not matched to a gene: 6. The CDR3 consists of 14 residues. The CDR3 here is CASRTRTRQETQYF. The CDR3 nucleotides read TGTGCCAGCAGAACCCGGACTAGACAAGAGACCCAGTACTTC.

This clonotype has a count of ten or more. J is TRBJ1-6 and V is TRBV28; unclear D gene. The germline V and J ends were trimmed by 3 bases and 14 bases, with 11 bases remaining between them. The CDR3 has 12 residues. Germline V gene data show CDR1 as MDHEN and CDR2 as SYDVKM. The CDR3 sequence: CASSFLGRSLHF. The CDR3 DNA reads as TGTGCCAGCAGTTTCCTGGGGAGATCCCTCCACTTT. Variable domain in full (rest from reference TRBV28 and TRBJ1-6): DVKVTQSSRYLVKRTGEKVFLECVQDMDHENMFWYRQDPGLGLRLIYFSYDVKMKEKGDIPEGYSVSREKKERFSLILESASTNQTSMYLCASSFLGRSLHFGNGTRLTVT.

This clonotype was counted many times. This rearrangement joins TRBV28 to TRBJ1-2; 8 bases fit TRBD1. Germline values: CDR1 MDHEN, CDR2 SYDVKM. The CDR3 runs to 14 residues. Trimming at V came to 3 bases and at J to 4 bases, leaving 4 bases not matched to a gene. As DNA, the CDR3 is TGTGCCAGCAGTTTGGGACAGGTTCTCTATGGCTACACCTTC. This translates into CASSLGQVLYGYTF.

Only a few counts were recorded for this clonotype. The chain employs TRBV9 and TRBJ1-5; no definite D call. V was shortened by 4 bases and J by 7 bases, with 15 bases between the two germline ends. Germline lookup yields CDR1 SGDLS and CDR2 YYNGEE. This CDR3 has 14 residues. The CDR3 protein is CASSPGTEGQPQHF. In DNA form, the CDR3 reads TGTGCCAGCAGCCCCGGCACAGAAGGACAGCCCCAGCATTTT.

This clonotype was seen only a few times. The genes are TRBV7-2 and TRBJ2-5; possibly TRBD1 for D (5 bases). CDR1 and CDR2 (germline): SGHTA, FQGNSA. V lost 4 bases and J lost 7, with 19 bases in between. The CDR3 has 15 residues. In DNA, the CDR3 is TGTGCCAGCAGCTCCCTCCTGACCGCCACAGGGACCCAGTACTTC. Protein product: CASSSLLTATGTQYF.

Here the CDR3 reads CASSPASQTYGYTF. The CDR3 DNA reads TGTGCCAGCTCACCGGCCAGCCAAACCTATGGCTACACCTTC. The chain carries TRBV18 and TRBJ1-2; D gene unclear. Germline V lookup: CDR1 KGHSH, CDR2 LQKENI. CDR3 length: 14 residues. V gave up 3 bases and J gave up 4 bases, with 12 bases separating them. The variable domain in full, with the rest retrieved from reference TRBV18 and TRBJ1-2, is NAGVMQNPRHLVRRRGQEARLRCSPMKGHSHVYWYRQLPEEGLKFMVYLQKENIIDESGMPKERFSAEFPKEGPSILRIQQVVRGDSAAYFCASSPASQTYGYTFGSGTRLTVV.

This clonotype was picked up many times. This sequence joins TRBV5-1 and TRBJ1-5, with D unresolved. V was cut by 4 bases and J by 0 bases, with 11 bases left in between. CDR1 is SGHRS and CDR2 is YFSETQ in the germline V gene. CDR3 length: 15 amino acids. The CDR3 nucleotides are TGCGCCAGCAGCCCCGACGGAGATAGCAATCAGCCCCAGCATTTT. This codes for CASSPDGDSNQPQHF.

This clonotype came up many times. The chain employs TRBV19 and TRBJ1-1; D gene uncertain. The CDR3 sequence is 15 residues long. CDR1 LNHDA and CDR2 SQIVND come from the germline V gene (reference sequence). Between the trimmed V and J ends, which lost 6 bases and 7 bases, there was a span of 21 bases. CDR3: CASSRERSPRVEAFF. The CDR3 region has the DNA TGTGCCAGTAGCCGTGAACGGTCTCCCCGGGTTGAAGCTTTCTTT.

This clonotype was seen only a few times. V usage is TRBV11-1 and J usage is TRBJ2-3; D gene uncertain. The CDR3 length is 14 residues. Germline V gene sequence: CDR1 SGHAT, CDR2 FQDESV (reference sequence). Trimming stripped 5 bases from V and 2 bases from J, with 11 bases between. In nucleotides, the CDR3 is TGTGCCAGCAGCCGCAGTGCCGCCACAGATACGCAGTATTTT. Translating it yields CASSRSAATDTQYF.